One and the same sample provided the 6 T cell receptor beta chains below, sequenced in a study of shared clonotypes between healthy human individuals (dated by TCRdb to 2020 to 2021). Libraries were built with the immunoSEQ multiplex PCR assay. Imported from immuneACCESS, the table was reduced by TCRdb to in-frame sequences with V and J called. These copies leave out some clones; in studies compared against another copy, an unresolved V gene accounts for under half, and the cause of the remainder is not known. The sample includes around 500,000 clones, with almost 80% observed a single time. Of the sample, 12% falls within the top ten clones. The sequenced sample was PBMCs. These receptors were taken from a woman aged 35 to 49 in good health. Some clones in this sample may be carry-over from other donors' samples.

This clone was seen a single time. The rearrangement joins TRBV5-8 to TRBJ1-2; D remains unclear. Germline V gene sequence: CDR1 SGHTS, CDR2 YDEGEE. CDR3 length: 15 amino acids. Trimming removed 1 base at V and 0 bases at J, with 10 bases between. The CDR3, as DNA: TGTGCCAGCAGCTTGTTCAGGAAAACTAACTATGGCTACACCTTC. As protein: CASSLFRKTNYGYTF.

The genes are TRBV23-1 and TRBJ2-7; 9 bases align to TRBD2. TRBV23-1 is annotated as an ORF whose role is uncertain. Germline trimming cut 4 bases from V and 4 bases from J; bases unmatched to any gene: 14. The CDR3 length is 17 residues. For the CDR3, the DNA is TGCGCCAGCAGTCCACGGCCAGGGGCTAGCGGGATTTACGAGCAGTACTTC. Its translation is CASSPRPGASGIYEQYF.

A few counts support this clone. The sample contains more than one DNA sequence encoding this CDR3. The rearrangement joins TRBV5-6 to TRBJ2-6, with D unresolved. CDR3 length: 15 residues. Germline lookup yields CDR1 SGHDT and CDR2 YYEEEE. V lost 0 bases and J 1 base, leaving 5 bases between the germline ends. CDR3 bases: TGTGCCAGCAGCTTGGGGGCGTCTGGGGCCAACGTCCTGACTTTC. This encodes CASSLGASGANVLTF. The full variable domain, in which reference TRBV5-6 and TRBJ2-6 provide the parts outside the CDR3, is DAGVTQSPTHLIKTRGQQVTLRCSPKSGHDTVSWYQQALGQGPQFIFQYYEEEERQRGNFPDRFSGHQFPNYSSELNVNALLLGDSALYLCASSLGASGANVLTFGAGSRLTVL.

The chain links TRBV2 to TRBJ2-7; D is uncertain. Trimming shortened V by 2 bases and J by 1 base, and 3 bases separated the two germline ends. CDR3 length: 12 residues. The germline V gene encodes CDR1 SNHLY and CDR2 FYNNEI. CDR3 in amino acids: CASSEMSYEQYF. The CDR3 coding sequence is TGTGCCAGCAGTGAAATGTCCTACGAGCAGTACTTC.

The V call is TRBV7-3, the J call TRBJ1-5; TRBD1 agrees at 10 bases. The CDR3 sequence is 13 residues long. Germline V gene lookup returns CDR1 SGHTA and CDR2 FQGTGA. The ends lost 5 bases at V and 6 bases at J; junction bases unmatched: 1. CDR3 bases: TGTGCCAGCAGCAGGGACAGGGGTCAGCCCCAGCATTTT. It translates to CASSRDRGQPQHF.

This CDR3 is CASSKGEGSGNTIYF. In DNA, the CDR3 is TGCGCCAGCAGCAAAGGGGAGGGCTCTGGAAACACCATATATTTT. The J gene is TRBJ1-3, the V gene TRBV4-1; tentatively, D is TRBD1 (5 bases). The V gene lost 5 bases and the J gene lost 0 bases, with 11 bases spanning the gap. The CDR3 consists of 15 residues. Germline CDR1 reads MGHRA; CDR2 reads YSYEKL.